The rows below give T cell receptor beta chains drawn from one sample of a study of blood T cell repertoires in COVID-19. Here immunoSEQ multiplex PCR was the method, and the copy in TCRdb shows in-frame clones only, minus some. Here the sample spans fewer than 200,000 clones, about 88% being singletons. Specimen: peripheral blood. These receptors were taken from a man aged 35 to 55 with active or convalescent COVID-19. Each CDR3 is given without its conserved first and last residue. A clone size is listed for some rows: how often the clone was seen (once, few, many), or a class if it is expanded.

v_call	j_call	clone_size	cdr3_aa
TRBV29-1	TRBJ2-1	.	SADRASYNEQF
TRBV27	TRBJ1-3	.	ASSLSTPGGHSGNTIY
TRBV4-3	TRBJ1-2	.	ASSQDAQGNFYGYT
TRBV5-1	TRBJ1-6	few	ASSYGDRPNSPLH
TRBV11-2	TRBJ1-2	.	ASSPVQGYGYT
TRBV27	TRBJ1-6	.	ASSLRRQINNSPLH
TRBV19	TRBJ2-7	.	ASSMRQGHDEQY
TRBV5-1	TRBJ1-2	once	ASSESTGAVGGYT
TRBV11-3	TRBJ2-1	.	ASSVGQGAYNEQF
TRBV19	TRBJ1-2	.	ASSIDQDSYINYGYT
TRBV5-5	TRBJ2-1	.	ASSSGSSSYNEQF
TRBV19	TRBJ1-5	.	ASSIDAGTGWNQPQH
TRBV28	TRBJ2-7	.	ASSLGPGTGGHEQY
TRBV5-1	TRBJ2-1	once	ASSTGTREQF
TRBV5-1	TRBJ1-1	.	ASSETTGSNTEAF
TRBV5-6	TRBJ2-5	.	ASSLVQGRETQY
TRBV7-2	TRBJ1-1	.	ASSRTGHGDAF